This T cell receptor (beta chain) was obtained from a study of molecular identifiers for immune sequencing clone quantification. TCRdb re-derived calls from the PCR reads in MiXCR, one entry per CDR3 protein. The repertoire holds about 500,000 distinct CDR3 sequences, with 25% as singletons. This CDR3 is built from 13 residues. V was pared by 6 bases and J by 1 base, with 10 bases between. Germline-derived CDR1 and CDR2 are SEHNR and FQNEAQ (reference sequence). This clonotype was counted many times. Material: naive CD8+ T cells from blood, with Jurkat cell RNA spiked in. Indicated subset: FACS-sorted CD8+CD4-CCR7+CD45RA+ naive T cells. The rearrangement joins TRBV7-9 to TRBJ2-7; D is unresolved. The sequence was collected from a human donor in good health. Some libraries in this study had Jurkat cell RNA spiked in. The CDR3 DNA follows: TGTGCCAGCAGTCCCCGTGGATCCTACGAGCAGTACTTC. This sequence encodes CASSPRGSYEQYF. Supplemented by reference TRBV7-9 and TRBJ2-7, the full variable domain reads DTGVSQNPRHKITKRGQNVTFRCDPISEHNRLYWYRQTLGQGPEFLTYFQNEAQLEKSRLLSDRFSAERPKGSFSTLEIQRTEQGDSAMYLCASSPRGSYEQYFGPGTRLTVT.